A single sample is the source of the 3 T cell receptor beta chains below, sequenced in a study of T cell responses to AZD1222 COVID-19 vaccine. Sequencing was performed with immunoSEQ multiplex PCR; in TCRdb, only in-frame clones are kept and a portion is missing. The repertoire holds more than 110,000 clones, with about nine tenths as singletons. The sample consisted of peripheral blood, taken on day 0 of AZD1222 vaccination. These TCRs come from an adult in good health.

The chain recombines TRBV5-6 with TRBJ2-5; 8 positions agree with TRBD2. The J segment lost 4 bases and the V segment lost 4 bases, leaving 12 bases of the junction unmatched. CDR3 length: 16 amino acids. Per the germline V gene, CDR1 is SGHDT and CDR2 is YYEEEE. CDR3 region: CASSPGGWREVETQYF. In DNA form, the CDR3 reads TGTGCCAGCAGCCCCGGCGGGTGGCGGGAGGTAGAGACCCAGTACTTC.

CDR3 loop: CASSLALAGAYNEQFF. The CDR3, as DNA: TGTGCCAGCAGCTTAGCGCTGGCAGGGGCTTACAATGAGCAGTTCTTC. The chain is built from TRBV7-9 and TRBJ2-1; D is possibly TRBD1 (6 bases). Germline assignment: CDR1 SEHNR and CDR2 FQNEAQ (reference sequence). The V and J ends lost 0 bases and 4 bases respectively, with 13 bases between them. CDR3 length equals 16 residues.

DNA of the CDR3: TGTGCCTGGAGTGTACAAGGGGGGAGGGCCGGCACAGATACGCAGTATTTT. Residues: CAWSVQGGRAGTDTQYF. The chain recombines TRBV30 with TRBJ2-3; TRBD2 is a possible D gene (7 bases). The germline gives CDR1 GTSNPN, CDR2 SVGIG (reference sequence). CDR3 length: 17 residues. Trimming removed 0 bases from V and 1 base from J, with 17 bases in between.